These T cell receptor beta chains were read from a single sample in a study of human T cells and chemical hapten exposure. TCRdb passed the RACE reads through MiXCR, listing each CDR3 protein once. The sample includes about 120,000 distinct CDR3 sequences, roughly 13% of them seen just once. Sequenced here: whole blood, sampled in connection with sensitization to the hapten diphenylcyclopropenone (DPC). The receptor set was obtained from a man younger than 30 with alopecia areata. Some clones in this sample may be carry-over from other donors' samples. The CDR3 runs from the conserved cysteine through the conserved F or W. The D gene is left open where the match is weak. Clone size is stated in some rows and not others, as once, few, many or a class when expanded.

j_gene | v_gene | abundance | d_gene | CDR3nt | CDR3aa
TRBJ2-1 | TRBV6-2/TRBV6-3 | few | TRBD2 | TGTGCCAGCAGTTACTCGCCCGCGGGGGGGGTATACAATGAGCAGTTCTTC | CASSYSPAGGVYNEQFF
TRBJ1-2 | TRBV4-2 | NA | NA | TGTGCCAGCAGCCAGACGGACAGTCGGGGCTACACCTTC | CASSQTDSRGYTF
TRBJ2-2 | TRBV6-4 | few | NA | TGTGCCAGCAGCCTTGGGTACCCTAACACCGGGGAGCTGTTTTTT | CASSLGYPNTGELFF
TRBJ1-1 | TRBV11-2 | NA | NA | TGTGCCAGCAGCCCCCTCGCCAAGGGGCGTCTCACTGAAGCTTTCTTT | CASSPLAKGRLTEAFF
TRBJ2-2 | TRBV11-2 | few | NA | TGTGCCAGCAGCTTAGTCCAGGGTGACACCGGGGAGCTGTTTTTT | CASSLVQGDTGELFF
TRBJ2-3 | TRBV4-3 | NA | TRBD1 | TGCGCCAGCATACCTCCGGGACAGGGGGCAACAGATACGCAGTATTTT | CASIPPGQGATDTQYF
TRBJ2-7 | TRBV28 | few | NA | TGTGCCAGCGGCCAGATCGAGCAGTACTTC | CASGQIEQYF
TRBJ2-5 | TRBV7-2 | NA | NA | TGTGCCAGCAGCTTAGACGGACAGCTCCAAGAGACCCAGTACTTC | CASSLDGQLQETQYF
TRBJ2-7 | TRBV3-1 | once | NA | TGTGCCAGCAGCCAAGTGGACGGAGCCGACGAGCAGTACTTC | CASSQVDGADEQYF
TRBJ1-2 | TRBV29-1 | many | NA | TGCAGCGTTGCTGGGGGCCATGGCTACACCTTC | CSVAGGHGYTF
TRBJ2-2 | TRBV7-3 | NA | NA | TGTGCCAGCAGCTTAACAGGGTGGACCGGGGAGCTGTTTTTT | CASSLTGWTGELFF
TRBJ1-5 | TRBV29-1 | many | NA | TGCAGCGTTGGGGTTCAGCCCCAGCATTTT | CSVGVQPQHF
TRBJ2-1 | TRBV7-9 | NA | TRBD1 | TGTGCCAGCACCCTACAGGGGCCCTACAATGAGCAGTTCTTC | CASTLQGPYNEQFF
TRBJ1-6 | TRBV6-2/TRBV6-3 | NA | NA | TGTGCCAGCAGCCCGATTACAGGGAGCTCACCCCTCCACTTT | CASSPITGSSPLHF
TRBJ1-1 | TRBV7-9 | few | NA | TGTGCCAGCAGCTTAGGGATGGGGCCTTCGAACACTGAAGCTTTCTTT | CASSLGMGPSNTEAFF
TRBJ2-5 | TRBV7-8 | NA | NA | TGTGCCAGCAGCTTACCGCAAGAGACCCAGTACTTC | CASSLPQETQYF
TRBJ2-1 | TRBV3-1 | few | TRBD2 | TGTGCCAGCAGCCAAGATGCGGGGGTCGGCAATGAGCAGTTCTTC | CASSQDAGVGNEQFF
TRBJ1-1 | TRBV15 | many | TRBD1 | TGTGCCACCAGCAGGGGGGCCGGGACAGGGAAGGACACTGAAGCTTTCTTT | CATSRGAGTGKDTEAFF
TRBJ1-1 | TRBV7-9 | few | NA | TGTGCCAGCAGGAGCGAGGGCACTGAAGCTTTCTTT | CASRSEGTEAFF
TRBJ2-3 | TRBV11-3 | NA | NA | TGTGCCAGCAGCTTAAGAACGGGACGGCAGTATTTT | CASSLRTGRQYF
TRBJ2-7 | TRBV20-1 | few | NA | TGCAGTGCTAGAGTTACAGGGCACGAGCAGTACTTC | CSARVTGHEQYF
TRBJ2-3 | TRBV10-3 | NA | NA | TGTGCCATCAGTGAGTCGAGGGATACGCAGTATTTT | CAISESRDTQYF
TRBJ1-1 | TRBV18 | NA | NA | TGTGCCAGCTCACTGGGCGGGACGGAGAACACTGAAGCTTTCTTT | CASSLGGTENTEAFF
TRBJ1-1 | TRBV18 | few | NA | TGTGCCAGCTCACCACAGGGGACACAGAACACTGAAGCTTTCTTT | CASSPQGTQNTEAFF
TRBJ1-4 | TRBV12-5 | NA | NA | TGTGCTTCTACTACCGGGCCCCCGTTACCTCATAATGAAAAACTGTTTTTT | CASTTGPPLPHNEKLFF
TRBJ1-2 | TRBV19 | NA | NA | TGTGCCAGTAAAGATTCCTACTATGGCTACACCTTC | CASKDSYYGYTF
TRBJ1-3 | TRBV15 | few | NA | TGTGCCACCAGCAGAGCCGGGACAACGAGAAACACCATATATTTT | CATSRAGTTRNTIYF
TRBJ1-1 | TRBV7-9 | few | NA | TGTGCCAGCAGCTTAGAGGTCACTGAAGCTTTCTTT | CASSLEVTEAFF
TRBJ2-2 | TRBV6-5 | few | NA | TGTGCCAGCAGTTACGACGGCGGGGAGCTGTTTTTT | CASSYDGGELFF
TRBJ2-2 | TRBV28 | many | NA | TGTGCCAGCAAGTTTAGCCCAACCGGGGAGCTGTTTTTT | CASKFSPTGELFF
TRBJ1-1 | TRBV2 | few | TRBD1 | TGTGCCAGCAGAGGGACAGGGGGCCTTAGGTACACTGAAGCTTTCTTT | CASRGTGGLRYTEAFF
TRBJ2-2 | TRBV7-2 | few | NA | TGTGCCAGCAGCTTCGGCCAGGGCTTTGTAGGGCACCGGACCGGGGAGCTGTTTTTT | CASSFGQGFVGHRTGELFF
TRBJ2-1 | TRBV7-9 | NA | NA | TGTGCCAGCAGGTTGACATGGTTGATCAATGAGCAGTTCTTC | CASRLTWLINEQFF
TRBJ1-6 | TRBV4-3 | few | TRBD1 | TGCGCCAGCAGCCGAGAAGGGGGCCCAATTGGTTCACCCCTCCACTTT | CASSREGGPIGSPLHF
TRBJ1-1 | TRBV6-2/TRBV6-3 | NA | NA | TGTGCCAGCAGTTACTCGATGCAGGGCACTGAAGCTTTCTTT | CASSYSMQGTEAFF
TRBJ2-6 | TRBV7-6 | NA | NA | TGTGCCAGCAGCCCGCAGGGGAGGCTATCTGGGGCCAACGTCCTGACTTTC | CASSPQGRLSGANVLTF
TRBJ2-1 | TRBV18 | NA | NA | TGTGCCAGCTCCCTGGGGGTAAGCTCCTACAATGAGCAGTTCTTC | CASSLGVSSYNEQFF
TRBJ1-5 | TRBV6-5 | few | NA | TGTGCCAGCAGCAGACCTGGAGGGAATCAGCCCCAGCATTTT | CASSRPGGNQPQHF
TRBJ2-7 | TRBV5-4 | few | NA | TGTGCCAGCAGCTTGTCGCAGGGAATTCCCCACGAGCAGTACTTC | CASSLSQGIPHEQYF
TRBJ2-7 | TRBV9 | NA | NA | TGTGCCAGCAGCCCATGGGTTAGCTCCTACGAGCAGTACTTC | CASSPWVSSYEQYF
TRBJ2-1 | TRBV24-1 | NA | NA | TGTGCCACCAGTGATTTCGCAGGGGTTTCCTACAATGAGCAGTTCTTC | CATSDFAGVSYNEQFF
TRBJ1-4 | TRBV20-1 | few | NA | TGCAGTGCTACTCCTCTACAGGCAACTAATGAAAAACTGTTTTTT | CSATPLQATNEKLFF
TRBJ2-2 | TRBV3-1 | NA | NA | TGTGCCAGCAGCCGATCCGCGAACACCGGGGAGCTGTTTTTT | CASSRSANTGELFF
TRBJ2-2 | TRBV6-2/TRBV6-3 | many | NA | TGTGCCAGCAAGGGCGTACTGAACACCGGGGAGCTGTTTTTT | CASKGVLNTGELFF
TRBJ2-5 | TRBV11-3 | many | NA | TGTGCCAGCAGTCAGGGGCGCCAAGAGACCCAGTACTTC | CASSQGRQETQYF
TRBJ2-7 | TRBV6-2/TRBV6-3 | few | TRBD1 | TGTGCCAGCAGGCGACAGGGCCACGAGCAGTACTTC | CASRRQGHEQYF
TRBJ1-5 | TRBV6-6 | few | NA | TGTGCCAGCAGTTACGACCGAAATCAGCCCCAGCATTTT | CASSYDRNQPQHF
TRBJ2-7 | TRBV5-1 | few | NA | TGCGCCAGCAGCTTGGGGGGGCTGAGTTTCGAGCAGTACTTC | CASSLGGLSFEQYF
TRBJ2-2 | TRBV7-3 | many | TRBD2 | TGTGCCAGCAGCCTGCGGACTAGCCTGTTGTTTGACGGGGAGCTGTTTTTT | CASSLRTSLLFDGELFF
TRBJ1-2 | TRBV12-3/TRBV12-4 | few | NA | TGTGCCAGCAGTACCACTATAGCTAACTATGGCTACACCTTC | CASSTTIANYGYTF
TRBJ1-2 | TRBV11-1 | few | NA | TGTGCCAGCAGCCCCGGGACCCATTATGGCTACACCTTC | CASSPGTHYGYTF
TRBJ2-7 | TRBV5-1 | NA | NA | TGCGCCAGCAGCTTGGGAGGACAGAGCTCCTACGAGCAGTACTTC | CASSLGGQSSYEQYF
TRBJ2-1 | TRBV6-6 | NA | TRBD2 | TGTGCCAGCAGTTATATGGCGGGGGGCGATGAGCAGTTCTTC | CASSYMAGGDEQFF
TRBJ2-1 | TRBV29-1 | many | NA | TGCAGCGGAGCGAAGGCCAGGGATGAGCAGTTCTTC | CSGAKARDEQFF
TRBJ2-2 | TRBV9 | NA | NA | TGTGCCAGCGGGGGAACCGGGGAGCTGTTTTTT | CASGGTGELFF